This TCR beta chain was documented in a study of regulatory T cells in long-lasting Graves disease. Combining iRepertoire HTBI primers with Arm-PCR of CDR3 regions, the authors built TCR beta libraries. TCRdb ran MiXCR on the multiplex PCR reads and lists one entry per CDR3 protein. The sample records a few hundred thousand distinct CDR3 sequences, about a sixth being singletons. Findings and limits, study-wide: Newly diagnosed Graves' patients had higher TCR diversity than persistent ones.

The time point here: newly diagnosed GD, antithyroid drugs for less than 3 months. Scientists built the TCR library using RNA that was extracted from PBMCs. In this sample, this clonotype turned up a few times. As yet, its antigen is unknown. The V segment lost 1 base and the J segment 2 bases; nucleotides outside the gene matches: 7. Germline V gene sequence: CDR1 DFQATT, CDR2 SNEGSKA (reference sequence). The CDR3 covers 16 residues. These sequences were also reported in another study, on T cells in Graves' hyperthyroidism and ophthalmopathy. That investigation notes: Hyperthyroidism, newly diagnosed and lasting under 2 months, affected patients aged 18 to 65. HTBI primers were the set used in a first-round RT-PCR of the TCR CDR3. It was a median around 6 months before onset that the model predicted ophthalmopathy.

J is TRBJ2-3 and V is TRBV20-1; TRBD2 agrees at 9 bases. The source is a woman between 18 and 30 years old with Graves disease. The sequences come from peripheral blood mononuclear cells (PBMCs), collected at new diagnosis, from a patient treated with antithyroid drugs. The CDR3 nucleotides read TGCAGTGCTAGAGCCTTGGGACTAGCCAACACAGATACGCAGTATTTT. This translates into CSARALGLANTDTQYF.